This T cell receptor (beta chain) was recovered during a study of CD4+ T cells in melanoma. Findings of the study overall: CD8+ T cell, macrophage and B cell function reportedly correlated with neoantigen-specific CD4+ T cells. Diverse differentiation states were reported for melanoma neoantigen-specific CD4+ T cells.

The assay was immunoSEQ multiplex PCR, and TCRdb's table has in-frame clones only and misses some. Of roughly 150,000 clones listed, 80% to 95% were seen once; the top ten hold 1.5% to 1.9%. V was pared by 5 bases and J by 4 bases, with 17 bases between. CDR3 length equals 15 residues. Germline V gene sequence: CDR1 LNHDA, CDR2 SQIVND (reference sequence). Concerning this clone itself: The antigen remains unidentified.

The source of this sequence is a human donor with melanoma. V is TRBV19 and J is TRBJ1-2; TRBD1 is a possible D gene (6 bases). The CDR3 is CASSPRVQGGYGYTF. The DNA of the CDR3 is TGTGCCAGTAGTCCCAGGGTTCAAGGGGGCTATGGCTACACCTTC.